This TCR beta chain appears in the sequencing data of a study of T cell responses to AZD1222 COVID-19 vaccine. The germline CDR1 and CDR2 sequences are KGHSH and LQKENI. V was trimmed by 6 bases and J by 0 bases, leaving 12 bases between them. This CDR3 spans 14 amino acids. Libraries were prepared by immunoSEQ multiplex PCR; TCRdb keeps only in-frame clonotypes and omits some of them. The sample holds around 200,000 clones, 90% to 95% seen once. This sample comprised peripheral blood, obtained 28 days after the second AZD1222 dose. This chain uses TRBV18 with TRBJ2-7; the D is unclear. This clonotype was sampled from an adult who received the AZD1222 COVID-19 vaccine. The CDR3 protein is CASSQSFSSYEQYF. For the CDR3, the DNA is TGTGCCAGCTCCCAATCTTTTAGCTCCTACGAGCAGTACTTC.